This T cell receptor beta chain is from a study of blood T cells in healthy people across ages. Study in general: The template switching approach captured approximately one barcoded beta molecule for every two T cells. General study results and limits: It was the long-lived donors that had more naive CD4+ cells and higher diversity than aged donors. Across the age range, TCR beta diversity per million T cells fell in a roughly linear way.

A sample-barcoded 5' primer and a J-beta primer mix were used in a second PCR of about 7 to 12 cycles. TCRdb re-analysed the 5' RACE reads in MiXCR, keeping a single row per CDR3 protein. The sample contains about 1.8 million distinct CDR3 sequences, roughly 52% of which appear only once. Collection of roughly 10 milliliters of peripheral blood was performed for each donor. This clonotype was observed a few times. What it binds is not known. The CDR3 loop spans 15 amino acids. Germline assignment: CDR1 SGHTA and CDR2 FQGTGA. Unmatched junction bases numbered 8, after V lost 5 bases and J lost 1 base. The sequenced sample consisted of blood. The receptor comes from a woman between 35 and 50 years old in good health. This sequence joins TRBV7-3 and TRBJ2-7; 7 nucleotides line up with TRBD1. The CDR3 spells CASSQRQGTSYEQYF. The CDR3 DNA reads TGTGCCAGCAGCCAGAGACAGGGAACTTCCTACGAGCAGTACTTC.